This passage covers 6 T cell receptor beta chains from one sample sequenced in a study of blood T cells in healthy people across ages. Then a second PCR, running about 6 to 11 cycles, was carried out with a sample-barcoded 5' primer and a J-beta primer mix. TCRdb reprocessed the 5' RACE reads via MiXCR and lists one record per CDR3 protein. The repertoire includes 1 million to 1.2 million distinct CDR3 sequences, 35% to 40% of them detected once, and about an eighth sits in the top ten. What was sequenced was blood. The origin of the receptors is a man aged 18 to 30 in good health.

The rearrangement links TRBV6-4 to TRBJ2-7; tentatively, D is TRBD2 (6 bases). The germline V gene has CDR1 MRHNA and CDR2 SNTAGT. The CDR3 contains 16 residues. V gave up 3 bases and J gave up 0 bases, with 15 bases separating them. Here the CDR3 DNA reads TGTGCCAGCAGTGAGCGGAAAACGCGGGGCTCCTACGAGCAGTACTTC. Amino acid sequence: CASSERKTRGSYEQYF.

This clonotype was detected only a few times. The rearrangement uses TRBV6-1 and TRBJ1-4; D unresolved. Trimming took off 6 bases at V and 8 bases at J, with 19 bases between the two ends. The CDR3 is 15 amino acids. Germline loops: CDR1 MNHNS, CDR2 SASEGT. The CDR3 loop reads CASRGYGPWGEKLFF. Here the CDR3 DNA reads TGTGCCAGCAGGGGATACGGGCCGTGGGGAGAAAAACTGTTTTTT.

The chain uses TRBV4-3 and TRBJ1-4; 7 positions match TRBD1. This CDR3 contains 16 residues. Losses at the gene ends were 0 bases for V and 6 bases for J; bases not matched to a gene: 7. Germline CDR1 is LGHNA and CDR2 is YSLEER. The CDR3 spells CASSQDHRQGDEKLFF. In DNA, the CDR3 is TGCGCCAGCAGCCAAGACCACCGACAGGGCGATGAAAAACTGTTTTTT.

This clonotype turned up a few times. The V and J genes are TRBV6-5 and TRBJ2-5, with a weak D call TRBD2 (6 bases). Germline-derived CDR1 and CDR2 are MNHEY and SVGAGI. This CDR3 comprises 15 residues. The V end was cut by 2 bases, the J end by 5 bases, with 15 bases between. The CDR3: CASSYGASALETQYF. In DNA form, the CDR3 reads TGTGCCAGCAGTTACGGGGCTAGCGCTTTGGAGACCCAGTACTTC.

The V call is TRBV14, the J call TRBJ1-3; TRBD1 matches at 7 bases. After removal of 1 base from V and 0 bases from J, the junction contained 3 bases not matched to a gene. This CDR3 spans 16 amino acids. The germline V gene encodes CDR1 SGHDN and CDR2 FVKESK. The CDR3 region has the DNA TGTGCCAGCAGCCAAGGAGGGACAGTCTCTGGAAACACCATATATTTT. The encoded protein is CASSQGGTVSGNTIYF.

DNA for the CDR3: TGTGCCAGCAGCCGGAAAACAGGGCGTGGAGAGACCCAGTACTTC. Protein sequence: CASSRKTGRGETQYF. This chain joins TRBV3-1 and TRBJ2-5, with D tentatively TRBD1 (6 bases). The CDR3 runs to 15 residues. V was pared by 4 bases and J by 4 bases, with 16 bases between. The V gene's germline CDR1 is LGHDT and CDR2 YNNKEL (reference sequence).